These 3 T cell receptor beta chains share one sample of origin, sequenced in a study of STAT3 mutations in large granular lymphocyte leukemia. The study's findings and limits: In T-cell large granular lymphocyte leukemia, about half of patients showed multiple immunodominant subclonotypes.

Their antigen targets remain unknown. Sequencing was performed with immunoSEQ multiplex PCR; in TCRdb, only in-frame clones are kept and a portion is missing. The profile covers 2,000 to 2,500 clones, with roughly a fifth appearing a single time and 70% taken by the ten largest. Sequencing used peripheral blood mononuclear cells. The receptors were sampled from a man aged 60-69 years with T-cell large granular lymphocyte leukemia. Some clones in this sample may be carry-over from other donors' samples.

This clone was seen only a few times. The J gene is TRBJ1-3, the V gene TRBV9; TRBD1 agrees at 7 bases. Germline lookup yields CDR1 SGDLS and CDR2 YYNGEE. The CDR3 totals 14 residues. With 4 bases clipped from V and 5 bases from J, the junction kept 6 bases outside the gene matches. This chain's CDR3 is CASSQTQGRNTIYF. DNA of the CDR3: TGTGCCAGCAGCCAGACACAGGGGAGAAACACCATATATTTT.

The rearrangement joins TRBV15 to TRBJ2-1, with TRBD1 as a possible D gene (6 bases). Trimming removed 5 bases from V and 7 bases from J, with 12 bases in between. Per germline, CDR1 LNHNV and CDR2 YYDKDF (reference sequence). The CDR3 contains 13 residues. The CDR3 loop reads CATSASGANEQFF. DNA of the CDR3: TGTGCCACCAGCGCATCAGGGGCTAATGAGCAGTTCTTC.

This clone was counted only a few times. The chain couples TRBV19 to TRBJ1-3, with no clear D. This CDR3 contains 16 residues. Trimming removed 5 bases at V and 2 bases at J, with 16 bases between. Germline CDR1 LNHDA, CDR2 SQIVND (reference sequence). CDR3 residues: CASSSFSAITGNTIYF. In DNA form, the CDR3 reads TGTGCCAGTAGTTCTTTTTCGGCAATCACTGGAAACACCATATATTTT.